This T cell receptor (beta chain) came from a study of CD8 T cells in ankylosing spondylitis. Whole-study findings and limits: Eight highly homologous variants formed a TCR beta motif that appeared characteristic of ankylosing spondylitis blood. As reported, disease-linked clones showed significant enrichment in matched ankylosing spondylitis synovial fluid. In peripheral blood, disease-linked CD8+ clones occurred at relatively low frequencies.

This CDR3 has 15 residues. V was clipped by 2 bases and J by 4 bases, with 11 bases between them. Each TCR beta library was made by quantitative 5'-RACE that incorporated molecular barcodes. TCRdb reprocessed the 5' RACE reads with MiXCR, giving one entry per CDR3 protein. The data show approximately 520,000 distinct CDR3 sequences, with approximately 5.3% seen just once and 3% to 4.5% held by the top ten. This clonotype occurred a few times. Its antigen is unidentified. The rearrangement joins TRBV12-3 or TRBV12-4 to TRBJ2-2, with D possibly TRBD2 on 5 matching bases. This TCR was sampled from a male donor with ankylosing spondylitis. Sequenced sample: blood, either unsorted or a sorted T cell fraction (not recorded which). The CDR3 DNA follows: TGTGCCAGCAGTTTAAGAGGGTGGGGCACCGGGGAGCTGTTTTTT. As protein: CASSLRGWGTGELFF.